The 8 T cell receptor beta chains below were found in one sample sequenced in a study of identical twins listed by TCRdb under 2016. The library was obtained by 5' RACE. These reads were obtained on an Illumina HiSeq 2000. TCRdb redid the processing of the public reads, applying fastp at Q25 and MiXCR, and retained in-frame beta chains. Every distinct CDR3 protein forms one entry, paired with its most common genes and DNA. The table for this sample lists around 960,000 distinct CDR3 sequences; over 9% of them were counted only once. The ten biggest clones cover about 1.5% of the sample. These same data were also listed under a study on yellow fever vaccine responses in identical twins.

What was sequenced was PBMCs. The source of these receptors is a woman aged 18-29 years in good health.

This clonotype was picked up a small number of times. The CDR3 DNA reads as TGCAGTGCTAGAGGATCGGCTAGCGGGAATGTCTACGAGCAGTACTTC. This translates into CSARGSASGNVYEQYF. V is TRBV20-1 and J is TRBJ2-7; 9 nucleotides agree with TRBD2. Germline V gives CDR1 DFQATT, CDR2 SNEGSKA (reference sequence). J was trimmed by 3 bases and V by 1 base; bases with no gene match: 10. This CDR3 contains 16 residues.

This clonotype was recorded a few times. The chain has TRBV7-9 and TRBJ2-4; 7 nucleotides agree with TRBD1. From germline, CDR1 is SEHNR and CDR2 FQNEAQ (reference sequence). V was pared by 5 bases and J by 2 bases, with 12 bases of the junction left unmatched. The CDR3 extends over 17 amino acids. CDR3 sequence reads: CASSLLVRGLPKNIQYF. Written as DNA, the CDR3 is TGTGCCAGCAGCCTCCTAGTAAGGGGGCTGCCCAAAAACATTCAGTACTTC.

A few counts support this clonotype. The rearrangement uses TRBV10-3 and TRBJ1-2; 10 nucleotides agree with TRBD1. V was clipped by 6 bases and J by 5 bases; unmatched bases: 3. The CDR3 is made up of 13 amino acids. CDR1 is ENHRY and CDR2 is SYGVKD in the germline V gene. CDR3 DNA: TGTGCCATCAGGGGACAGGGGAGTTATGGCTACACCTTC. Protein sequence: CAIRGQGSYGYTF.

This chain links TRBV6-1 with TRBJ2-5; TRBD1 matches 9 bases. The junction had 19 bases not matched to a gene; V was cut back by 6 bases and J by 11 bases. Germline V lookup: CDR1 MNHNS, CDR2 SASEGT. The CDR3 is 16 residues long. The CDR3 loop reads CASSPGTGSVAEAQYF. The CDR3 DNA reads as TGTGCCAGCAGCCCTGGGACAGGGAGTGTGGCAGAAGCGCAGTACTTC.

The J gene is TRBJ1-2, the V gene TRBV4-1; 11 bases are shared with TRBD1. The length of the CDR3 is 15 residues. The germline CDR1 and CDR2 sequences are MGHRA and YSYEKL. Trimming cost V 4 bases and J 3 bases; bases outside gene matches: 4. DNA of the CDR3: TGCGCCAGCAGCCCGGGACAGGGGGTTTACTATGGCTACACCTTC. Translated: CASSPGQGVYYGYTF.

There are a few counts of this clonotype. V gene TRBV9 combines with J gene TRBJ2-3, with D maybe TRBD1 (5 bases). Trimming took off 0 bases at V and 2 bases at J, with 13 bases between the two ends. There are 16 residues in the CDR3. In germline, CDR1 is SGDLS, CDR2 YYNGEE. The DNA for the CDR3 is TGTGCCAGCAGCGTAGGGGCAGGGTACTACACAGATACGCAGTATTTT. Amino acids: CASSVGAGYYTDTQYF.

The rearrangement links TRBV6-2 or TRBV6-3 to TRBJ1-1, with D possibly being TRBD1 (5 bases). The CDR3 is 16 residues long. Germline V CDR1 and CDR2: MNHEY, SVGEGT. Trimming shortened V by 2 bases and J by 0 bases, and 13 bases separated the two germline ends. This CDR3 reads CASSYRLRVLNTEAFF. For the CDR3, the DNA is TGTGCCAGCAGTTACCGACTCAGGGTCTTGAACACTGAAGCTTTCTTT.

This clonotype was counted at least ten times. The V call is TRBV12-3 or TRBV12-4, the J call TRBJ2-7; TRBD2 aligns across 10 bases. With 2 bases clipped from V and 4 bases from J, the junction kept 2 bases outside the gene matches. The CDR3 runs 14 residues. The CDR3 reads CASSLRLAGYEQYF. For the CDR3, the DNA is TGTGCCAGCAGTTTACGACTAGCGGGTTACGAGCAGTACTTC.